A selection of T cell receptor beta chains follows, all from one sample in a study of blood T cell repertoires in COVID-19. Assay used: immunoSEQ multiplex PCR; TCRdb lists only in-frame clones, some missing. Among 650,000 to 800,000 clones listed, just under 90% were seen once. Sample: peripheral blood. All receptors derive from a woman under 30 with acute or convalescent COVID-19. Each CDR3 is given with its conserved first and last residue. Fields, in order: CDR3 length, J gene, V gene, clone size, D gene, CDR3 protein, CDR3 DNA. D genes are given only for firm matches. Some rows mark clone size as missing; the rest say once, few, many or name a class of expanded clone.

length: 13
J: TRBJ1-2
V: TRBV29-1
size: .
D: .
CDR3: CSVAWLSNYGYTF
DNA: TGCAGCGTTGCCTGGCTTTCTAACTATGGCTACACCTTC

length: 14
J: TRBJ2-3
V: TRBV5-1
size: .
D: TRBD2
CDR3: CASRWGLSTDTQYF
DNA: TGCGCCAGCAGATGGGGACTAAGCACAGATACGCAGTATTTT

length: 11
J: TRBJ1-2
V: TRBV20-1
size: .
D: .
CDR3: CSASHRVGYTF
DNA: TGCAGTGCTTCCCACAGGGTTGGCTACACCTTC

length: 13
J: TRBJ1-5
V: TRBV6-1
size: few
D: .
CDR3: CASSEAESQPQHF
DNA: TGTGCCAGCAGTGAAGCTGAGTCTCAGCCCCAGCATTTT

length: 13
J: TRBJ1-1
V: TRBV6-2/TRBV6-3
size: .
D: TRBD1
CDR3: CASSDRVGTEAFF
DNA: TGTGCCAGCAGCGACAGGGTGGGAACTGAGGCTTTCTTT

length: 13
J: TRBJ2-5
V: TRBV7-9
size: .
D: .
CDR3: CASRSDSQETQYF
DNA: TGTGCCAGCAGATCCGACAGTCAAGAGACCCAGTACTTC

length: 16
J: TRBJ1-1
V: TRBV3-1/TRBV3-2
size: .
D: TRBD1
CDR3: CASSQDPAGGITEAFF
DNA: TGTGCCAGCAGCCAAGATCCTGCAGGGGGCATCACTGAAGCTTTCTTT

length: 14
J: TRBJ2-7
V: TRBV4-1
size: .
D: TRBD1
CDR3: CASSLDRTGYEQYF
DNA: TGCGCCAGCAGCCTCGACCGGACAGGTTACGAGCAGTACTTC

length: 15
J: TRBJ1-2
V: TRBV7-2
size: .
D: .
CDR3: CASSLGQGIRYGYTF
DNA: TGTGCCAGCAGCTTAGGGCAGGGAATCCGGTATGGCTACACCTTC

length: 14
J: TRBJ1-1
V: TRBV19
size: .
D: .
CDR3: CASSMGGPATEAFF
DNA: TGTGCCAGTAGTATGGGTGGGCCTGCAACTGAAGCTTTCTTT

length: 15
J: TRBJ2-3
V: TRBV2
size: .
D: .
CDR3: CASTMGGAGQDTQYF
DNA: TGTGCCAGCACCATGGGGGGGGCAGGACAAGATACGCAGTATTTT

length: 13
J: TRBJ1-1
V: TRBV12-3/TRBV12-4
size: .
D: .
CDR3: CASHWGTGTEAFF
DNA: TGTGCCAGTCATTGGGGAACGGGGACTGAAGCTTTCTTT

length: 14
J: TRBJ1-1
V: TRBV6-6
size: .
D: TRBD1
CDR3: CASRTTGEGTEAFF
DNA: TGTGCCAGCAGAACCACAGGGGAAGGTACTGAAGCTTTCTTT

length: 15
J: TRBJ1-6
V: TRBV30
size: .
D: TRBD1
CDR3: CAWSARTGSNSPLHF
DNA: TGTGCCTGGAGTGCAAGGACAGGGAGTAATTCACCCCTCCACTTT

length: 12
J: TRBJ1-2
V: TRBV2
size: .
D: .
CDR3: CASGEVREGYTF
DNA: TGTGCCAGCGGCGAGGTCCGTGAAGGCTACACCTTC

length: 14
J: TRBJ1-2
V: TRBV19
size: .
D: .
CDR3: CASSWSGPGSGYTF
DNA: TGTGCCAGTAGTTGGTCAGGCCCCGGGAGTGGCTACACCTTC

length: 17
J: TRBJ1-1
V: TRBV11-3
size: .
D: TRBD1
CDR3: CASSPGQGLPQDAEAFF
DNA: TGTGCCAGCAGCCCGGGACAGGGATTACCCCAGGACGCTGAAGCTTTCTTT

length: 13
J: TRBJ1-1
V: TRBV18
size: .
D: .
CDR3: CASSPSMNTEAFF
DNA: TGTGCCAGCTCACCGAGCATGAACACTGAAGCTTTCTTT

length: 15
J: TRBJ2-7
V: TRBV19
size: once
D: TRBD1
CDR3: CASSIGTVSTYEQYF
DNA: TGTGCCAGTAGTATTGGGACAGTATCTACCTACGAGCAGTACTTC

length: 13
J: TRBJ1-1
V: TRBV6-6
size: .
D: .
CDR3: CASSYGRLAEAFF
DNA: TGTGCCAGCAGTTACGGCAGGCTGGCTGAAGCTTTCTTT

length: 15
J: TRBJ1-2
V: TRBV6-6
size: .
D: .
CDR3: CASSPYLAGEYGYTF
DNA: TGTGCCAGCAGTCCTTATTTGGCCGGGGAATATGGCTACACCTTC

length: 16
J: TRBJ2-4
V: TRBV5-3
size: .
D: TRBD2
CDR3: CARSLGTSAAKNIQYF
DNA: TGTGCCAGAAGCTTGGGGACTAGCGCGGCCAAAAACATTCAGTACTTC

length: 17
J: TRBJ2-7
V: TRBV3-1/TRBV3-2
size: .
D: TRBD2
CDR3: CASSQDGTSGGAYEQYF
DNA: TGTGCCAGCAGCCAAGATGGGACTAGCGGGGGGGCCTACGAGCAGTACTTC

length: 15
J: TRBJ1-2
V: TRBV9
size: .
D: .
CDR3: CASSVDGEGNYGYTF
DNA: TGTGCCAGCAGCGTAGACGGGGAGGGCAACTATGGCTACACCTTC

length: 14
J: TRBJ1-1
V: TRBV7-2
size: few
D: .
CDR3: CASSFDTGYTEAFF
DNA: TGTGCCAGCAGCTTTGACACCGGTTACACTGAAGCTTTCTTT

length: 16
J: TRBJ1-1
V: TRBV5-1
size: .
D: .
CDR3: CASSLSGWVPNTEAFF
DNA: TGCGCCAGCAGCTTATCAGGGTGGGTTCCGAACACTGAAGCTTTCTTT

length: 15
J: TRBJ1-4
V: TRBV19
size: .
D: .
CDR3: CASSTSQEGDEKLFF
DNA: TGTGCCAGTAGTACTTCACAGGAGGGAGATGAAAAACTGTTTTTT

length: 15
J: TRBJ1-2
V: TRBV5-1
size: .
D: .
CDR3: CASSLRGGAGYGYTF
DNA: TGCGCCAGCAGCCTGAGGGGGGGCGCCGGATATGGCTACACCTTC

length: 18
J: TRBJ2-3
V: TRBV6-4
size: .
D: .
CDR3: CASSEPFLEGAFTDTQYF
DNA: TGTGCCAGCAGTGAACCGTTTTTAGAGGGTGCATTCACAGATACGCAGTATTTT

length: 15
J: TRBJ1-5
V: TRBV6-5
size: .
D: .
CDR3: CASRRPGGFNQPQHF
DNA: TGTGCCAGCAGACGCCCCGGGGGTTTCAATCAGCCCCAGCATTTT

length: 18
J: TRBJ2-2
V: TRBV4-3
size: .
D: TRBD1
CDR3: CASSQGVKGTANTGELFF
DNA: TGCGCCAGCAGCCAAGGCGTGAAGGGGACAGCGAACACCGGGGAGCTGTTTTTT

length: 14
J: TRBJ2-1
V: TRBV24-1
size: .
D: .
CDR3: CATSETDSFYEQFF
DNA: TGTGCCACCAGTGAAACGGACTCCTTCTATGAGCAGTTCTTC